A single sample is the source of the 27 T cell receptor beta chains below, sequenced in a study of cytomegalovirus exposure and HLA in healthy donors. The PCR contained 60 Vbeta and 13 Jbeta primers. The table came from immunoSEQ multiplex PCR; TCRdb's copy has only in-frame clones and leaves some out. The sample lists about 150,000 clones; 60% to 80% were seen once. The sequencing sample was made of PBMCs. All receptors come from a woman aged 30 to 39 in good health and CMV-seronegative.

The chain recombines TRBV4-1 with TRBJ1-2; D not resolved. Germline V gives CDR1 MGHRA, CDR2 YSYEKL. With 6 bases removed from V and 3 bases from J, the gap between germline ends came to 14 bases. This CDR3 has 14 residues. The CDR3 region has the DNA TGCGCCAGCAGTCGTATTACAGCGGACTATGGCTACACCTTC. It is translated as CASSRITADYGYTF.

The genes are TRBV29-1 and TRBJ1-4; 8 bases match TRBD1. The V gene's germline CDR1 is SQVTM and CDR2 ANQGSEA. The CDR3 extends over 12 amino acids. Trimming removed 4 bases from V and 9 bases from J; junction bases left unmatched: 4. In nucleotides, the CDR3 is TGCAGCGTTGCTTGGACAGGGCAAAAACTGTTTTTT. It specifies CSVAWTGQKLFF.

The V and J genes are TRBV29-1 and TRBJ2-7, with TRBD1 matching 7 bases. Germline CDR1 SQVTM, CDR2 ANQGSEA. V dropped 6 bases and J dropped 1; count of bases not matched to a gene: 9. The CDR3 has 14 residues. The CDR3 protein is CSVSLRDSSYEQYF. The CDR3 coding sequence is TGCAGCGTCTCCCTCCGGGACAGTTCCTACGAGCAGTACTTC.

V and J are TRBV6-5 and TRBJ2-7; TRBD1 matches 7 bases. The CDR3 runs 14 residues. J lost 3 bases, V lost 5 bases, and 7 bases had no gene match. Per germline, CDR1 MNHEY and CDR2 SVGAGI. This chain's CDR3 is CASSPSTGRYEQYF. CDR3 coding DNA: TGTGCCAGCAGTCCATCGACAGGGCGCTACGAGCAGTACTTC.

The J gene is TRBJ2-2, the V gene TRBV27, with a tentative D call TRBD1 (7 bases). V lost 3 bases and J lost 2, with 16 bases in between. There are 17 residues in the CDR3. CDR1 and CDR2 (germline): MNHEY, SMNVEV (reference sequence). The CDR3, as DNA: TGTGCCAGCAGTTTTTCTCACAGGGGACTCAACACCGGGGAGCTGTTTTTT. It encodes CASSFSHRGLNTGELFF.

The chain joins TRBV4-2 to TRBJ1-1; no clear D gene. V was clipped by 3 bases and J by 1 base, with 15 bases between them. Germline CDR1 is LGHNA and CDR2 is YNFKEQ. The length of the CDR3 is 16 residues. The CDR3 is CASSQNRAEGNTEAFF. The CDR3 bases are TGTGCCAGCAGCCAGAACCGGGCCGAGGGGAACACTGAAGCTTTCTTT.

In this sample, this clone turned up a few times. DNA for the CDR3: TGTGCCAGCAGCTTGGAACAGGGCGGCTACACCTTC. Its translation: CASSLEQGGYTF. The chain couples TRBV5-5 to TRBJ1-2; D is possibly TRBD1 (6 bases). Germline CDR1 SGHKS, CDR2 YYEKEE (reference sequence). The CDR3 contains 12 residues. V shed 0 bases and J shed 8 bases, with 8 bases lying between them. Supplemented by reference TRBV5-5 and TRBJ1-2, the full variable domain reads DAGVTQSPTHLIKTRGQQVTLRCSPISGHKSVSWYQQVLGQGPQFIFQYYEKEERGRGNFPDRFSARQFPNYSSELNVNALLLGDSALYLCASSLEQGGYTFGSGTRLTVV.

This chain links TRBV14 with TRBJ1-2; D gene uncertain. Germline values: CDR1 SGHDN, CDR2 FVKESK. V dropped 8 bases and J dropped 8 bases, with 12 bases sitting between them. The CDR3 runs 11 residues. CDR3: CASGLGGGYTF. CDR3 DNA: TGTGCCAGCGGACTGGGCGGGGGCTACACCTTC. The full variable domain, its missing parts supplied by reference TRBV14 and TRBJ1-2, is EAGVTQFPSHSVIEKGQTVTLRCDPISGHDNLYWYRRVMGKEIKFLLHFVKESKQDESGMPNNRFLAERTGGTYSTLKVQPAELEDSGVYFCASGLGGGYTFGSGTRLTVV.

This clone was seen only once. This rearrangement joins TRBV6-5 to TRBJ1-1; D possibly corresponds to TRBD1 (5 bases). Trimming removed 0 bases at V and 8 bases at J, with 7 bases between. This CDR3 contains 12 residues. The germline gives CDR1 MNHEY, CDR2 SVGAGI. The CDR3 DNA reads as TGTGCCAGCAGTTACTCGTCAGGGGAAGCTTTCTTT. Its translation is CASSYSSGEAFF.

This clone occurred many times. The chain uses TRBV27 and TRBJ1-1; TRBD1 matches 10 bases. Per the germline V gene, CDR1 is MNHEY and CDR2 is SMNVEV (reference sequence). The J segment lost 4 bases and the V segment lost 1 base, leaving 12 bases of the junction unmatched. CDR3 length: 18 amino acids. CDR3: CASSLFFPGTGAATEAFF. DNA of the CDR3: TGTGCCAGCAGTTTATTTTTCCCCGGGACAGGGGCGGCCACTGAAGCTTTCTTT.

This clone appeared a few times. The chain recombines TRBV18 with TRBJ1-1; D is ambiguous. V was pared by 3 bases and J by 1 base, with 9 bases between. This CDR3 has 14 residues. Germline V gene data show CDR1 as KGHSH and CDR2 as LQKENI. This chain's CDR3 is CASSPSGENTEAFF. The CDR3 nucleotides read TGTGCCAGCTCACCGTCGGGAGAGAACACTGAAGCTTTCTTT.

The chain employs TRBV5-6 and TRBJ1-1, with D possibly TRBD1 on 5 matching bases. The CDR3 spans 15 residues. From germline, CDR1 is SGHDT and CDR2 YYEEEE. The germline V and J ends were trimmed by 2 bases and 2 bases, with 13 bases remaining between them. CDR3 nucleotide sequence: TGTGCCAGCAGCTTCGAGTTCAGGGCCAACACTGAAGCTTTCTTT. The encoded protein is CASSFEFRANTEAFF.

CDR3 in amino acids: CASSYGFPTGELFF. The CDR3 nucleotides read TGTGCCAGCAGTTATGGCTTCCCCACCGGGGAGCTGTTTTTT. This chain uses TRBV6-5 with TRBJ2-2, with unresolved D. CDR3 length equals 14 residues. The germline gives CDR1 MNHEY, CDR2 SVGAGI. With 3 bases removed from V and 4 bases from J, the gap between germline ends came to 9 bases.

This chain joins TRBV29-1 and TRBJ1-2; D unclear. There are 11 residues in the CDR3. The V gene's germline CDR1 is SQVTM and CDR2 ANQGSEA. Trimming took 3 bases from V and 13 from J, leaving 15 bases between them. The DNA for the CDR3 is TGCAGCGTTGACGAGCCGACCTCAGGCACCTTC. Protein: CSVDEPTSGTF.

V and J are TRBV30 and TRBJ1-5; no definite D call. Germline V gene lookup returns CDR1 GTSNPN and CDR2 SVGIG (reference sequence). The CDR3 runs to 13 residues. V was clipped by 2 bases and J by 3 bases, with 8 bases between them. The CDR3, as DNA: TGTGCCTGGAGTCTTCAGTACAATCAGCCCCAGCATTTT. It yields the protein CAWSLQYNQPQHF.

The CDR3 loop reads CASSPSGNTEAFF. The CDR3, as DNA: TGCGCCAGCAGTCCGTCGGGGAACACTGAAGCTTTCTTT. The V gene is TRBV5-1, the J gene TRBJ1-1, with unresolved D. Trimming pared 5 bases from V and 1 base from J, leaving 9 bases between. Germline lookup yields CDR1 SGHRS and CDR2 YFSETQ. The CDR3 covers 13 residues.

V usage is TRBV14 and J usage is TRBJ2-2, with TRBD2 as a possible D gene (5 bases). Germline CDR1 SGHDN, CDR2 FVKESK. Trimming took off 5 bases at V and 1 base at J, with 8 bases between the two ends. The CDR3 covers 14 residues. The CDR3 sequence is CASSWTLNTGELFF. As DNA, the CDR3 is TGTGCCAGCAGCTGGACTCTGAACACCGGGGAGCTGTTTTTT.

This sequence joins TRBV5-1 and TRBJ1-1; TRBD1 matches at 8 bases. CDR3 size: 16 residues. CDR1 SGHRS and CDR2 YFSETQ come from the germline V gene. J gave up 0 bases and V 3 bases, and 7 bases lay outside the gene matches. CDR3 bases: TGCGCCAGCAGCTCCGGGACAGGAGTTATGAACACTGAAGCTTTCTTT. Translating gives CASSSGTGVMNTEAFF.

The gene calls are TRBV4-2 and TRBJ2-7, with a weak D call TRBD1 (6 bases). The CDR3 has 18 residues. CDR1 LGHNA and CDR2 YNFKEQ come from the germline V gene. The V and J ends lost 4 bases and 2 bases respectively, with 24 bases between them. CDR3 sequence (DNA): TGTGCCAGCAGCCGAGTATTCCCTACCCGGGACACTACCTACGAGCAGTACTTC. This codes for CASSRVFPTRDTTYEQYF.

This chain uses TRBV5-4 with TRBJ2-1; D is uncertain. CDR3 size: 13 residues. Germline V lookup: CDR1 SGHNT, CDR2 YYREEE (reference sequence). V was shortened by 0 bases and J by 5 bases, with 6 bases between the two germline ends. CDR3 amino acids: CASSLVGDNEQFF. CDR3 sequence (DNA): TGTGCCAGCAGCTTGGTAGGAGACAATGAGCAGTTCTTC.

The chain is built from TRBV6-5 and TRBJ1-5; 7 bases match TRBD1. The CDR3 runs to 15 residues. Trimming took 5 bases from V and 3 from J; bases not matched to a gene: 7. Germline CDR1 MNHEY, CDR2 SVGAGI. In nucleotides, the CDR3 is TGTGCCAGCAGTCCCCGACAGGGCAACAATCAGCCCCAGCATTTT. Its translation: CASSPRQGNNQPQHF.

This clone was seen once. V is TRBV29-1 and J is TRBJ2-1, with D perhaps matching TRBD2 (5 bases). Per germline, CDR1 SQVTM and CDR2 ANQGSEA. The V and J ends lost 4 bases and 7 bases respectively, with 17 bases between them. This CDR3 spans 14 amino acids. The CDR3 nucleotides read TGCAGCGTTGTACCTTGGACTGGTGGGAATGAGCAGTTCTTC. It is translated as CSVVPWTGGNEQFF.

The rearrangement joins TRBV4-1 to TRBJ2-1; tentatively, D is TRBD2 (6 bases). V was shortened by 4 bases and J by 0 bases, with 13 bases between the two germline ends. This CDR3 contains 16 residues. Germline assignment: CDR1 MGHRA and CDR2 YSYEKL. CDR3 nucleotide sequence: TGCGCCAGCAGCCCAGTTGGGAGGACCTCCTACAATGAGCAGTTCTTC. It translates to CASSPVGRTSYNEQFF.

J is TRBJ1-2 and V is TRBV6-5; 8 bases map to TRBD1. The CDR3 is 14 residues long. Unmatched junction bases numbered 3, after V lost 2 bases and J lost 4 bases. CDR1 MNHEY and CDR2 SVGAGI come from the germline V gene. The CDR3 nucleotides read TGTGCCAGCAGTTACGGACAGGGCGGCTATGGCTACACCTTC. Amino acid sequence: CASSYGQGGYGYTF.

The DNA for the CDR3 is TGTGCCAGCAGTTTCACACAGGGGGCGGCTGAAGCTTTCTTT. It is translated as CASSFTQGAAEAFF. The V and J genes are TRBV6-6 and TRBJ1-1; 9 nucleotides agree with TRBD1. J was trimmed by 6 bases and V by 4 bases; bases with no gene match: 6. The CDR3 is 14 amino acids. Germline CDR1 reads MNHNY; CDR2 reads SVGAGI (reference sequence).

The V and J genes are TRBV7-9 and TRBJ1-2, with TRBD1 matching 8 bases. V dropped 3 bases and J dropped 3; count of bases not matched to a gene: 6. The V gene's germline CDR1 is SEHNR and CDR2 FQNEAQ (reference sequence). The CDR3 has 15 amino acids. The CDR3 DNA sequence: TGTGCCAGCAGCTTCCAGGGGGCGGTGGACTATGGCTACACCTTC. This sequence encodes CASSFQGAVDYGYTF.

This chain joins TRBV7-8 and TRBJ1-1; TRBD1 matches at 8 bases. With 5 bases clipped from V and 0 bases from J, the junction kept 2 bases outside the gene matches. The length of the CDR3 is 14 residues. Germline V gene sequence: CDR1 SGHVS, CDR2 FQNEAQ. The CDR3 is CASSMTGVNTEAFF. In nucleotides, the CDR3 is TGTGCCAGCAGCATGACAGGGGTGAACACTGAAGCTTTCTTT.